The present entry profiles one TCR beta chain with its context. Its specificity is unknown. The study reverse transcribed the entire isolated RNA, so it sequenced expressed TCRB transcripts. Profiling relied on immunoSEQ multiplex PCR, and the TCRdb table lists in-frame clones only, not all of them. This sample has about half a million clones, with over 9.5% found just once. This specimen belongs to a study of beta chain features in type 1 diabetes. Study-wide points: Any PCR bias toward short templates would affect both groups alike. Compared to healthy donors, patients appeared to have naive, central memory and Treg TCRB repertoires that were more alike.

The sample was naive CD4+ T cells from blood. The sequence came from a woman younger than 35 in good health.

CDR3 amino acids: CASSPGTGAYEQYF. CDR3 DNA: TGTGCCAGCAGTCCCGGGACAGGGGCCTACGAGCAGTACTTC. This chain uses TRBV7-2 with TRBJ2-7; 10 bases are a match to TRBD1. Germline lookup yields CDR1 SGHTA and CDR2 FQGNSA. V dropped 6 bases and J dropped 2; count of bases not matched to a gene: 4. The CDR3 sequence is 14 residues long.